The 24 T cell receptor beta chains listed next were all sequenced from one sample in a study of regulatory T cells in long-lasting Graves disease. With iRepertoire HTBI primers and Arm-PCR of CDR3 regions, TCR beta libraries were built. TCRdb reprocessed the multiplex PCR reads via MiXCR and lists one record per CDR3 protein. The repertoire holds 540,000 or so distinct CDR3 sequences, with about 13% as singletons. Time point described: newly diagnosed GD, antithyroid drugs for less than 3 months. Generation of the TCR library employed RNA extracted from PBMCs. This sample also belongs to another study, concerning T cells in Graves' hyperthyroidism and ophthalmopathy.

Source: peripheral blood mononuclear cells (PBMCs), taken at new diagnosis, from a patient treated with antithyroid drugs. The receptors originated from a man aged 30 to 45 with Graves disease.

This clonotype was seen at least ten times. The chain has TRBV18 and TRBJ1-5; unclear D gene. Germline values: CDR1 KGHSH, CDR2 LQKENI. CDR3 length: 16 amino acids. Trimming pared 0 bases from V and 4 bases from J, leaving 13 bases between. The CDR3 sequence is CASSPPALSFNQPQHF. The CDR3 bases are TGTGCCAGCTCACCACCGGCCCTGTCTTTTAATCAGCCCCAGCATTTT.

This clonotype showed up many times. The V call is TRBV14, the J call TRBJ2-7, with a tentative D call TRBD2 (5 bases). Germline V gives CDR1 SGHDN, CDR2 FVKESK. Trimming shortened V by 4 bases and J by 5 bases, and 18 bases separated the two germline ends. The CDR3 is made up of 15 amino acids. CDR3 nucleotides: TGTGCCAGCAGCCTGGGAGTCCGGAGAGCCGACGAGCAGTACTTC. The encoded protein is CASSLGVRRADEQYF.

This clonotype was observed a handful of times. This rearrangement joins TRBV13 to TRBJ1-2; D not resolved. Trimming removed 6 bases at V and 8 bases at J, with 16 bases between. This CDR3 comprises 13 residues. Germline CDR1 and CDR2: PRHDT and FYEKMQ (reference sequence). The CDR3 bases are TGTGCCAGCAGTCAAGGGTGGGGTAACGGCTACACCTTC. Its translation: CASSQGWGNGYTF.

The V and J genes are TRBV5-1 and TRBJ2-1; 13 bases fit TRBD2. Germline V CDR1 and CDR2: SGHRS, YFSETQ. Trimming cost V 7 bases and J 9 bases; bases outside gene matches: 10. There are 15 residues in the CDR3. The CDR3, as DNA: TGCGCCAGCCAAGGACTAGCGGGAGCGGGGGGTGAGCAGTTCTTC. Protein: CASQGLAGAGGEQFF.

This clonotype was detected ten times or more. The chain joins TRBV12-3 or TRBV12-4 to TRBJ2-5; 10 bases match TRBD2. The J segment lost 1 base and the V segment lost 4 bases, leaving 6 bases of the junction unmatched. The length of the CDR3 is 16 residues. The CDR3 region is CASSSSSGRAQETQYF. CDR3 in DNA: TGTGCCAGCAGTTCCTCAAGCGGGAGGGCCCAAGAGACCCAGTACTTC.

This clonotype showed up many times. The CDR3 bases are TGTGCCAGTAGTACGGGACAGTCAACCTACAATGAGCAGTTCTTC. Protein sequence: CASSTGQSTYNEQFF. The chain recombines TRBV19 with TRBJ2-1, with 7 positions matching TRBD1. This CDR3 region has 15 residues. Germline V CDR1 and CDR2: LNHDA, SQIVND (reference sequence). After removal of 4 bases from V and 2 bases from J, the junction contained 5 bases not matched to a gene.

V gene TRBV24-1 combines with J gene TRBJ2-3, with 7 bases identical to TRBD1. V dropped 4 bases and J dropped 6; count of bases not matched to a gene: 9. This CDR3 is built from 15 residues. The germline CDR1 and CDR2 sequences are KGHDR and SFDVKD. The CDR3 nucleotides read TGTGCCACCAGTGACCCCCTCGACAGGGTTGATACGCAGTATTTT. It specifies CATSDPLDRVDTQYF.

This clonotype was counted ten times or more. The chain joins TRBV20-1 to TRBJ2-1; TRBD2 matches 9 bases. This CDR3 has 15 residues. The germline CDR1 and CDR2 sequences are DFQATT and SNEGSKA (reference sequence). V shed 2 bases, J shed 5 bases, and the junction held 7 bases outside the gene matches. The CDR3 region has the DNA TGCAGTGCTAGATTGGCGGGAGGGCCGAACAATGAGCAGTTCTTC. Its translation: CSARLAGGPNNEQFF.

The chain joins TRBV7-8 to TRBJ2-1; 10 bases agree with TRBD2. This CDR3 is built from 15 residues. Germline V gene data show CDR1 as SGHVS and CDR2 as FQNEAQ. V lost 3 bases to trimming and J lost 5 bases; unmatched junction nucleotides: 4. The CDR3 sequence is CASSFTSGANNEQFF. CDR3 nucleotides: TGTGCCAGCAGCTTTACTAGCGGGGCAAACAATGAGCAGTTCTTC.

This clonotype was recorded at least ten times. The rearrangement links TRBV12-5 to TRBJ2-1, with 7 nucleotides matching TRBD2. After removal of 7 bases from V and 4 bases from J, the junction contained 4 bases not matched to a gene. Germline CDR1 LGHNT, CDR2 FRNRAP. CDR3 size: 13 residues. The CDR3 sequence: CASAPAGYNEQFF. In nucleotides, the CDR3 is TGTGCTAGTGCCCCAGCGGGATACAATGAGCAGTTCTTC. Complete variable domain (other parts from reference TRBV12-5 and TRBJ2-1): DARVTQTPRHKVTEMGQEVTMRCQPILGHNTVFWYRQTMMQGLELLAYFRNRAPLDDSGMPKDRFSAEMPDATLATLKIQPSEPRDSAVYFCASAPAGYNEQFFGPGTRLTVL.

This clonotype showed up many times. The J gene is TRBJ2-7, the V gene TRBV2, with TRBD1 matching over 9 bases. Germline V gives CDR1 SNHLY, CDR2 FYNNEI. The CDR3 covers 14 residues. V was pared by 6 bases and J by 3 bases, with 6 bases of the junction left unmatched. The chain's CDR3 is CASRDRGKIYEQYF. The CDR3 DNA follows: TGTGCCAGCAGGGACAGGGGAAAAATCTACGAGCAGTACTTC. Drawing the rest from reference TRBV2 and TRBJ2-7, the complete variable domain is EPEVTQTPSHQVTQMGQEVILRCVPISNHLYFYWYRQILGQKVEFLVSFYNNEISEKSEIFDDQFSVERPDGSNFTLKIRSTKLEDSAMYFCASRDRGKIYEQYFGPGTRLTVT.

This clonotype was found many times. The chain recombines TRBV7-8 with TRBJ2-5; D is perhaps TRBD2 (7 bases). With 5 bases removed from V and 5 bases from J, the gap between germline ends came to 15 bases. The CDR3 length is 14 residues. Germline CDR1 is SGHVS and CDR2 is FQNEAQ. CDR3 residues: CASSSRRGGETQYF. The CDR3 coding sequence is TGTGCCAGCAGCAGTAGGAGGGGGGGGGAGACCCAGTACTTC.

The table lists this clonotype with many counts. CDR3 bases: TGTGCCATCAGTGAGGCAGCCTGGGGGCAGTACTTC. Translation gives CAISEAAWGQYF. The V gene is TRBV10-3, the J gene TRBJ2-7; D remains unclear. Trimming took off 2 bases at V and 9 bases at J, with 11 bases between the two ends. The CDR3 has 12 residues. The germline gives CDR1 ENHRY, CDR2 SYGVKD.

Ten or more counts support this clonotype. J is TRBJ1-5 and V is TRBV11-2, with TRBD1 matching over 8 bases. This CDR3 comprises 16 residues. CDR1 is SGHAT and CDR2 is FQNNGV in the germline V gene. Germline trimming cut 6 bases from V and 3 bases from J; bases unmatched to any gene: 10. The CDR3 DNA reads as TGTGCCAGCAGTCAATTCGGGACAGGCCCCAATCAGCCCCAGCATTTT. Protein product: CASSQFGTGPNQPQHF.

Of note for this clonotype: A much bigger clone sits one base away, suggesting this may be a read error. The chain links TRBV5-1 to TRBJ1-2; D is perhaps TRBD1 (6 bases). Deletions cut 4 bases from V and 4 bases from J, with 29 bases between. The CDR3 sequence is 19 residues long. From germline, CDR1 is SGHRS and CDR2 YFSETQ. The chain's CDR3 is CASSAGHKTGIFQSYGYTF. The CDR3 region has the DNA TGCGCCAGCAGCGCGGGTCATAAGACAGGCATCTTCCAAAGCTATGGCTACACCTTC.

This clonotype was recorded at least ten times. In DNA form, the CDR3 reads TGTGCCAGCAGACTAGCGGGAGTAAGTGGAGAGCAGTTCTTC. The encoded protein is CASRLAGVSGEQFF. The chain carries TRBV7-8 and TRBJ2-1; 11 positions agree with TRBD2. This CDR3 has 14 residues. From germline, CDR1 is SGHVS and CDR2 FQNEAQ. V trimming: 6 bases; J trimming: 10 bases; junction bases outside the gene matches: 8.

This clonotype came up many times. Here the CDR3 DNA reads TGTGCCAGCAGCCCCTTTCGACGAAGCTCCTACGAGCAGTACTTC. Protein: CASSPFRRSSYEQYF. V gene TRBV3-1 combines with J gene TRBJ2-7; D uncertain. The CDR3 is made up of 15 amino acids. Germline CDR1 and CDR2: LGHDT and YNNKEL (reference sequence). V lost 4 bases, J lost 0 bases, and 13 bases lay in between.

This clonotype was recorded a few times. The chain has TRBV7-2 and TRBJ2-7, with a tentative D call TRBD1 (6 bases). Germline V gene sequence: CDR1 SGHTA, CDR2 FQGNSA. The CDR3 spans 16 residues. Trimming took 5 bases from V and 2 from J, leaving 19 bases between them. DNA of the CDR3: TGTGCCAGCAGCGCGAATCCGGGCAGGGGCACCTACGAGCAGTACTTC. It yields the protein CASSANPGRGTYEQYF.

This clonotype was detected a few times. The CDR3 reads CASSQESGRQETQYF. The CDR3 DNA is TGCGCCAGCAGCCAAGAATCGGGTCGACAAGAGACCCAGTACTTC. This chain uses TRBV4-1 with TRBJ2-5; D is uncertain. V lost 0 bases to trimming and J lost 2 bases, with 10 bases between them. The CDR3 consists of 15 residues. Looked up from germline, CDR1 is MGHRA and CDR2 is YSYEKL.

The sample holds many counts of this clonotype. Mismatch with germline at one junction end may stem from a read error. The chain recombines TRBV30 with TRBJ2-3; 11 bases are a match to TRBD2. CDR3 size: 11 residues. Germline CDR1 reads GTSNPN; CDR2 reads SVGIG (reference sequence). CDR3 coding DNA: TGTGCCTGGGACCTAGCGGGAGGCCTTAATTTT. Amino acid sequence: CAWDLAGGLNF. The variable domain in full, with the rest retrieved from reference TRBV30 and TRBJ2-3, is SQTIHQWPATLVQPVGSPLSLECTVEGTSNPNLYWYRQAAGRGLQLLFYSVGIGQISSEVPQNLSASRPQDRQFILSSKKLLLSDSGFYLCAWDLAGGLNFGPGTRLTVL.

This clonotype was picked up many times. The rearrangement uses TRBV29-1 and TRBJ2-3; D is uncertain. V was shortened by 7 bases and J by 0 bases, with 14 bases between the two germline ends. The length of the CDR3 is 14 residues. CDR1 and CDR2 from the germline V gene are SQVTM and ANQGSEA. The chain's CDR3 is CSGSATLSTDTQYF. The CDR3, as DNA: TGCAGCGGCTCCGCGACTTTGAGCACAGATACGCAGTATTTT.

This clonotype was counted at least ten times. This rearrangement joins TRBV20-1 to TRBJ2-1; D may be TRBD1 or TRBD2 (6 bases each). This CDR3 has 14 amino acids. Germline CDR1 is DFQATT and CDR2 is SNEGSKA (reference sequence). Trimming pared 6 bases from V and 8 bases from J, leaving 20 bases between. The CDR3 spells CSARIPGASDEQFF. CDR3 coding DNA: TGCAGTGCCAGGATCCCGGGGGCTAGCGATGAGCAGTTCTTC.

This clonotype was recorded at least ten times. The chain carries TRBV11-2 and TRBJ2-1; D is unclear. CDR1 SGHAT and CDR2 FQNNGV come from the germline V gene. There are 13 residues in the CDR3. The V end lost 5 bases, the J end lost 9 bases, and 14 bases lay between the germline ends. CDR3 coding DNA: TGTGCCAGCAGCCCTCTGGGGTATACTGAGCAGTTCTTC. It yields the protein CASSPLGYTEQFF.

This clonotype has at least ten counts. V is TRBV6-2 or TRBV6-3 and J is TRBJ1-5; weak D call: TRBD1 (5 bases). This CDR3 has 11 residues. Trimming took off 2 bases at V and 13 bases at J, with 9 bases between the two ends. Germline lookup yields CDR1 MNHEY and CDR2 SVGEGT. The CDR3 DNA reads as TGTGCCAGCAGTTACGGGACGGGACAGCATTTT. This encodes CASSYGTGQHF.